This T cell receptor beta chain was documented in a study of blood T cell repertoires in COVID-19. Method: immunoSEQ multiplex PCR; TCRdb's copy keeps in-frame clones and lacks some. Here the sample spans 250,000 or so clones, less than 95% being singletons. Enrolled through a virtual design, the participants were between about 18 and 100 years of age and came from some 26 US areas. Participant-given clinical history determined each cohort assignment. Someone with COVID-19 had been met by exposed participants within 2 weeks before study entry. This clone is a singleton in its sample. The CDR3 loop spans 16 amino acids. Germline values: CDR1 SGHRS, CDR2 YFSETQ. V was clipped by 3 bases and J by 4 bases; unmatched bases: 8.

Sequencing was carried out using PBMCs or T cells enriched from blood (not recorded which). The genes are TRBV5-1 and TRBJ2-1; 9 bases map to TRBD2. This TCR came from a man aged 35-49 years who had been exposed to COVID-19. The CDR3 nucleotides are TGCGCCAGCAGCTCCCAGACTAGCGGATCTTACAATGAGCAGTTCTTC. Its translation is CASSSQTSGSYNEQFF.